This record looks at one T cell receptor (beta chain) sequence and its context. This specimen belongs to a study of blood T cell repertoires in COVID-19. J was trimmed by 11 bases and V by 6 bases; bases with no gene match: 7. Germline-derived CDR1 and CDR2 are DFQATT and SNEGSKA (reference sequence). This CDR3 is 11 amino acids long. Generated by immunoSEQ multiplex PCR, the TCRdb table keeps only in-frame clones and is missing some. The sample holds roughly 25,000 clones, 70% to 90% seen once. The receptor was derived from a woman aged 65 to 85 with COVID-19, enrolled during active disease. V and J are TRBV20-1 and TRBJ2-1, with 7 positions matching TRBD1. The material sequenced was peripheral blood. The CDR3 spells CSARQGTKQFF. The CDR3 bases are TGCAGTGCCAGACAGGGAACAAAGCAGTTCTTC.